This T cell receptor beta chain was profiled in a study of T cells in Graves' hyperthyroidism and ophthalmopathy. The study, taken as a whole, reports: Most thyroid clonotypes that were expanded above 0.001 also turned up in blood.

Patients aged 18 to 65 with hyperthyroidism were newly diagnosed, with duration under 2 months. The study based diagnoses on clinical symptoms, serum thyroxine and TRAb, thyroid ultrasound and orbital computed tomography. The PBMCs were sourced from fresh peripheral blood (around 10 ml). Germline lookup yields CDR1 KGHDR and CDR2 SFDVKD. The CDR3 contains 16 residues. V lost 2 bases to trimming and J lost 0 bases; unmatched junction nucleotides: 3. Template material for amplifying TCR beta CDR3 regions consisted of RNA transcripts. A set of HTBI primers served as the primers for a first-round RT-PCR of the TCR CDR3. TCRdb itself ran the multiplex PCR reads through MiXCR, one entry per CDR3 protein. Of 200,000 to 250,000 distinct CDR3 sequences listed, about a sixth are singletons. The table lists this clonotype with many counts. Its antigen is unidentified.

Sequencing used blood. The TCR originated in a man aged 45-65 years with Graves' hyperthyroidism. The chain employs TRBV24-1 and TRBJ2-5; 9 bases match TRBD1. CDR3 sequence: CATSDWGDRDQETQYF. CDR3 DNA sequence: TGTGCCACCAGTGATTGGGGGGACAGGGACCAAGAGACCCAGTACTTC.